A single sample gave rise to the 13 T cell receptor beta chains below, sequenced in a study of beta chain features in type 1 diabetes. Antigens for these TCRs are unknown. Sequenced material consisted of expressed TCRB transcripts (all of the isolated RNA was reverse transcribed). The assay was immunoSEQ multiplex PCR, and TCRdb's table has in-frame clones only and misses some. This repertoire shows about 660,000 clones, over 13% found once; its top ten account for 0.035% to 0.045%. Study conclusions and caveats: A moderate, significant TCRB CDR3 shortening appeared in type 1 diabetes across four CD4+ subsets.

The sequenced sample consisted of naive CD4+ T cells from blood. These receptors were taken from a young man with type 1 diabetes.

This clone has only a few counts. The chain uses TRBV5-6 and TRBJ2-5, with D possibly TRBD2 on 5 matching bases. Deletions cut 7 bases from V and 0 bases from J, with 10 bases between. CDR3 length: 13 amino acids. CDR1 SGHDT and CDR2 YYEEEE come from the germline V gene. CDR3 loop: CASEGANQETQYF. The DNA of the CDR3 is TGTGCCAGCGAGGGAGCGAACCAAGAGACCCAGTACTTC.

A remark on this clone: Other nucleotide sequences in the sample specify the same CDR3. The V and J genes are TRBV30 and TRBJ1-5; D call uncertain. CDR3 size: 14 residues. Trimming removed 2 bases at V and 1 base at J, with 9 bases between. From germline, CDR1 is GTSNPN and CDR2 SVGIG (reference sequence). The CDR3 DNA reads TGTGCCTGGAGTCCGGGGTTAAGCAATCAGCCCCAGCATTTT. It specifies CAWSPGLSNQPQHF.

CDR3 region: CASSLSGWGETQYF. Here the CDR3 DNA reads TGCGCCAGCAGCCTTTCAGGTTGGGGAGAGACCCAGTACTTC. The chain has TRBV4-1 and TRBJ2-5; no reliable D call. With 4 bases removed from V and 4 bases from J, the gap between germline ends came to 13 bases. Germline assignment: CDR1 MGHRA and CDR2 YSYEKL. This CDR3 region has 14 residues.

This clone was seen only a few times. This chain uses TRBV5-4 with TRBJ1-1, with D perhaps TRBD1 (5 bases). V dropped 1 base and J dropped 0 bases, with 10 bases sitting between them. Germline CDR1 reads SGHNT; CDR2 reads YYREEE (reference sequence). This CDR3 contains 15 residues. The CDR3 coding sequence is TGTGCCAGCAGCTTGATGACAGTCATGAACACTGAAGCTTTCTTT. Translating it yields CASSLMTVMNTEAFF.

This clone was seen a handful of times. The chain links TRBV5-1 to TRBJ2-3, with 9 bases aligning to TRBD2. Trimming removed 1 base from V and 1 base from J; junction bases left unmatched: 4. This CDR3 has 16 residues. CDR1 and CDR2 (germline): SGHRS, YFSETQ. CDR3 residues: CASSLSVAGGTDTQYF. CDR3 in DNA: TGCGCCAGCAGCTTGTCTGTAGCGGGGGGCACAGATACGCAGTATTTT.

This clone has just a few counts. The chain recombines TRBV7-2 with TRBJ2-5, with a tentative D call TRBD1 (6 bases). This CDR3 contains 16 residues. Germline V gives CDR1 SGHTA, CDR2 FQGNSA. The ends were cut back, 3 bases at V and 1 base at J, with 15 bases in the middle. The CDR3 loop reads CASSFRPGTPQETQYF. CDR3 nucleotide sequence: TGTGCCAGCAGCTTCCGCCCGGGGACACCCCAAGAGACCCAGTACTTC.

The genes are TRBV4-2 and TRBJ1-2; D perhaps matches TRBD1 (6 bases). The CDR3 loop spans 16 amino acids. With 2 bases removed from V and 1 base from J, the gap between germline ends came to 14 bases. CDR1 and CDR2 (germline): LGHNA, YNFKEQ. The DNA for the CDR3 is TGTGCCAGCAGCCAACTCCGGGACACACTTAACTATGGCTACACCTTC. It encodes CASSQLRDTLNYGYTF.

J is TRBJ2-1 and V is TRBV6-5, with D perhaps TRBD1 (6 bases). The CDR3 runs to 13 residues. Per germline, CDR1 MNHEY and CDR2 SVGAGI. V lost 2 bases and J 6 bases, leaving 8 bases between the germline ends. This CDR3 reads CASSYGQPNEQFF. The CDR3 DNA is TGTGCCAGCAGTTACGGACAGCCCAATGAGCAGTTCTTC.

V and J are TRBV15 and TRBJ2-3; D is possibly TRBD1 (5 bases). CDR1 and CDR2 (germline): LNHNV, YYDKDF (reference sequence). The V gene lost 6 bases and the J gene lost 4 bases, with 11 bases spanning the gap. The length of the CDR3 is 13 residues. The CDR3 DNA reads TGTGCCACCAGTGGGGCGCCTCCAGATACGCAGTATTTT. It yields the protein CATSGAPPDTQYF.

This clone was seen a handful of times. The genes are TRBV14 and TRBJ2-3; possibly TRBD1 or TRBD2 for D (5 bases each). CDR1 and CDR2 (germline): SGHDN, FVKESK. The V and J ends lost 3 bases and 6 bases respectively, with 10 bases between them. The CDR3 is 13 amino acids. The CDR3 bases are TGTGCCAGCAGCCAGGGGACGGTGGATACGCAGTATTTT. It codes for CASSQGTVDTQYF. Together with reference TRBV14 and TRBJ2-3, the CDR3 gives the full variable domain: EAGVTQFPSHSVIEKGQTVTLRCDPISGHDNLYWYRRVMGKEIKFLLHFVKESKQDESGMPNNRFLAERTGGTYSTLKVQPAELEDSGVYFCASSQGTVDTQYFGPGTRLTVL.

This chain joins TRBV28 and TRBJ2-7; 9 bases fit TRBD1. Germline V gene data show CDR1 as MDHEN and CDR2 as SYDVKM. The junction had 7 bases not matched to a gene; V was cut back by 2 bases and J by 5 bases. The CDR3 has 15 residues. The DNA for the CDR3 is TGTGCCAGCAGTTTAATTGGGCGGACAGGGGACGAGCAGTACTTC. Its translation: CASSLIGRTGDEQYF.

The chain uses TRBV28 and TRBJ1-5, with D unclear. The length of the CDR3 is 13 residues. Trimming shortened V by 3 bases and J by 2 bases, and 5 bases separated the two germline ends. Germline CDR1 MDHEN, CDR2 SYDVKM. The CDR3: CASSFAGNQPQHF. The CDR3 DNA is TGTGCCAGCAGTTTTGCAGGCAATCAGCCCCAGCATTTT.

This clone occurred a few times. The chain recombines TRBV29-1 with TRBJ2-2; 9 nucleotides align to TRBD1. The CDR3 contains 14 residues. From germline, CDR1 is SQVTM and CDR2 ANQGSEA. V lost 6 bases to trimming and J lost 6 bases; unmatched junction nucleotides: 8. The CDR3 DNA is TGCAGCGTGACCGGGACAGGGAATGCCGGGGAGCTGTTTTTT. It codes for CSVTGTGNAGELFF.